The rows below give T cell receptor beta chains drawn from one sample of a study of regulatory T cells in long-lasting Graves disease. MiXCR, run by TCRdb on the multiplex PCR reads, gives a single entry per CDR3 protein. This table has some 300,000 distinct CDR3 sequences, around 23% appearing once. The sequenced sample was peripheral blood mononuclear cells (PBMCs), obtained when the disease was refractory, from a patient treated with antithyroid drugs. These receptors all come from a female donor with Graves disease. Both conserved end residues are part of each CDR3. The D gene is left open where the match is weak. Size tells how often a clone was seen (once, few, many) or the class of an expanded clone, and some rows leave it out.

TGCAGTGCTAGAGATGTCTTAAGTGGGAGTACGCGGACCCAGTACTTC	CSARDVLSGSTRTQYF	TRBJ2-5	TRBV20-1	16	.	many
TGTGCCAGCAGCTTACCGTTTAGCGGGCCGCACTACAATGAGCAGTTCTTC	CASSLPFSGPHYNEQFF	TRBJ2-1	TRBV7-2	17	TRBD2	.
TGTGCCAGCAGCTTACCCACAGGGGGCCTCAACTATGGCTACACCTTC	CASSLPTGGLNYGYTF	TRBJ1-2	TRBV7-2	16	TRBD1	.
TGTGCCAGCAGAGGGAGGGGGCTGGGGACTAATGAAAAACTGTTTTTT	CASRGRGLGTNEKLFF	TRBJ1-4	TRBV6-1	16	TRBD1	many
TGTGCCAGCGGAGTTGGCACCGGGGAGCTGTTTTTT	CASGVGTGELFF	TRBJ2-2	TRBV12-3/TRBV12-4	12	.	few
TGTGCCAGCAGCCCAGGGGACAGGAACACCGGGGAGCTGTTTTTT	CASSPGDRNTGELFF	TRBJ2-2	TRBV9	15	TRBD1	few
TGTGCCAGCAGCTCCCCCGGGACGGCCAGCTCCTACGAGCAGTACTTC	CASSSPGTASSYEQYF	TRBJ2-7	TRBV28	16	.	many
TGCAGCGTTTTTGGGTTAACAGGGGGCGAGCATGGCTACACCTTC	CSVFGLTGGEHGYTF	TRBJ1-2	TRBV29-1	15	TRBD1	.
TGCGCCAGCAGCCAAGAGCCGGGACCCCTCGAGCAGTACTTC	CASSQEPGPLEQYF	TRBJ2-7	TRBV7-2	14	.	few
TGTGCCAGCAGCTTAAGGACAGGACCCTACGAGCAGTACTTC	CASSLRTGPYEQYF	TRBJ2-7	TRBV11-1	14	TRBD1	many
TGTGCCTGGAACGCGGGAACTGTCTCCTACGAGCAGTACTTC	CAWNAGTVSYEQYF	TRBJ2-7	TRBV30	14	.	many